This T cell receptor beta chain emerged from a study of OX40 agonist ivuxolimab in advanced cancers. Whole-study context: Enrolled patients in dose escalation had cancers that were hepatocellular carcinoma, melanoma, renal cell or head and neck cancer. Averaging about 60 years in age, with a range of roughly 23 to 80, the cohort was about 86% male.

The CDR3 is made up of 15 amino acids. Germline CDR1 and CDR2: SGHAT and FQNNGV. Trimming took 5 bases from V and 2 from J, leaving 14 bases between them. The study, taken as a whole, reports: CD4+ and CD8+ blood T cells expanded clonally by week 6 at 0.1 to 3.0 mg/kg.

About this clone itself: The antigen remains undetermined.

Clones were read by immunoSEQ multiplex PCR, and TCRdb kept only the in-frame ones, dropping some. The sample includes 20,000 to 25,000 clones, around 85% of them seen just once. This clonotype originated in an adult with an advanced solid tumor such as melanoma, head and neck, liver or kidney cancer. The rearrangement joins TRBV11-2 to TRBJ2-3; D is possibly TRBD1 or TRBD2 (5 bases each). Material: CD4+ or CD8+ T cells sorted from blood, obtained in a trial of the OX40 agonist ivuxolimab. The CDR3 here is CASSLEGLNTDTQYF. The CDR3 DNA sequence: TGTGCCAGCAGCCTTGAGGGGCTAAACACAGATACGCAGTATTTT.